Presented here are 8 T cell receptor beta chains from one specimen sequenced in a study of blood T cells in healthy people across ages. PCR was performed a second time for roughly 7 to 11 cycles using a sample-barcoded 5' primer and a J-beta primer mix. TCRdb re-derived calls from the 5' RACE reads in MiXCR, one entry per CDR3 protein. In the table there are around 710,000 distinct CDR3 sequences, roughly 45% of which are singletons. The source material was blood. Receptors originate from a woman aged 55-70 years in good health.

This clonotype was seen repeatedly, ten times or more. The gene calls are TRBV11-3 and TRBJ2-7; a weak D match, TRBD1 (5 bases). The CDR3 has 15 residues. Germline CDR1 and CDR2: SGHNT and YENEEA. V was shortened by 5 bases and J by 3 bases, with 17 bases between the two germline ends. The DNA of the CDR3 is TGTGCCAGCAGCAGTACCGTACAGGCGTTCTACGAGCAGTACTTC. Protein product: CASSSTVQAFYEQYF. The full variable domain, in which reference TRBV11-3 and TRBJ2-7 provide the parts outside the CDR3, is EAGVVQSPRYKIIEKKQPVAFWCNPISGHNTLYWYLQNLGQGPELLIRYENEEAVDDSQLPKDRFSAERLKGVDSTLKIQPAELGDSAVYLCASSSTVQAFYEQYFGPGTRLTVT.

In its sample, this clonotype was seen many times. The chain uses TRBV29-1 and TRBJ2-5; 7 positions match TRBD1. Germline CDR1 SQVTM, CDR2 ANQGSEA. The CDR3 totals 15 residues. Trimming cost V 6 bases and J 5 bases; bases outside gene matches: 15. The CDR3 region has the DNA TGCAGCGTCTTCAGTAGTACAGGGGCGAGGGAGACCCAGTACTTC. It encodes CSVFSSTGARETQYF. Using reference TRBV29-1 and TRBJ2-5 for the parts outside the CDR3, the full variable domain is SAVISQKPSRDICQRGTSLTIQCQVDSQVTMMFWYRQQPGQSLTLIATANQGSEATYESGFVIDKFPISRPNLTFSTLTVSNMSPEDSSIYLCSVFSSTGARETQYFGPGTRLLVL.

In its sample, this clonotype was seen a few times. The gene calls are TRBV28 and TRBJ2-7; D perhaps matches TRBD2 (6 bases). This CDR3 contains 13 residues. Per germline, CDR1 MDHEN and CDR2 SYDVKM. V was trimmed by 6 bases and J by 1 base, leaving 10 bases between them. The CDR3 reads CASRRAGSYEQYF. DNA of the CDR3: TGTGCCAGCAGAAGGGCGGGATCCTACGAGCAGTACTTC.

The V call is TRBV12-3 or TRBV12-4, the J call TRBJ2-7; possibly TRBD1 for D (6 bases). Trimming left V 6 bases short and J 4 bases short, with 16 bases between. CDR3 length: 14 residues. The chain's CDR3 is CASRQTGLGYEQYF. As DNA, the CDR3 is TGTGCCAGCAGGCAAACAGGGTTGGGGTACGAGCAGTACTTC.

Only one count was recorded for this clonotype. V and J are TRBV6-2 or TRBV6-3 and TRBJ2-3; 7 bases are shared with TRBD1. Germline values: CDR1 MNHEY, CDR2 SVGEGT. The CDR3 has 14 residues. V dropped 8 bases and J dropped 1; count of bases not matched to a gene: 6. The CDR3 DNA sequence: TGTGCCAGCTACCGGGACAGCGGCACAGATACGCAGTATTTT. Its protein product is CASYRDSGTDTQYF.

This clonotype appeared a few times. The gene calls are TRBV7-9 and TRBJ2-5, with 12 bases lining up with TRBD1. The J call may be in error: the DNA end matches TRBJ2-7 better. From germline, CDR1 is SEHNR and CDR2 FQNEAQ (reference sequence). There are 15 residues in the CDR3. Here the CDR3 reads CASSPGQGAINEQYF. The CDR3 region has the DNA TGTGCCAGCAGCCCGGGACAGGGGGCGATCAACGAGCAGTACTTC.

The table lists this clonotype with many counts. The chain is built from TRBV7-2 and TRBJ2-1, with TRBD1 matching 7 bases. V shed 5 bases, J shed 6 bases, and the junction held 10 bases outside the gene matches. The CDR3 length is 15 residues. Per germline, CDR1 SGHTA and CDR2 FQGNSA. CDR3 region: CASSHTDRQGNEQFF. DNA for the CDR3: TGTGCCAGCAGCCACACCGACCGACAGGGCAATGAGCAGTTCTTC.

The chain combines TRBV7-3 with TRBJ1-2; D unclear. Germline CDR1 and CDR2: SGHTA and FQGTGA. The V gene lost 4 bases and the J gene lost 6 bases, with 18 bases spanning the gap. The CDR3 spans 15 residues. DNA of the CDR3: TGTGCCAGCAGCTCCCACGTACCGGAGCGAGATGGCTACACCTTC. Translation gives CASSSHVPERDGYTF. The variable domain in full, with the rest retrieved from reference TRBV7-3 and TRBJ1-2, is GAGVSQTPSNKVTEKGKYVELRCDPISGHTALYWYRQSLGQGPEFLIYFQGTGAADDSGLPNDRFFAVRPEGSVSTLKIQRTERGDSAVYLCASSSHVPERDGYTFGSGTRLTVV.